This TCR beta chain was profiled in a study of blood T cell repertoires in COVID-19. Using immunoSEQ multiplex PCR, the repertoire was profiled, and TCRdb retains in-frame clones only, with some absent. Of roughly 190,000 clones detected, more than 75% appear once; the ten largest clones hold 5.5% to 7%. The material sequenced was peripheral blood. The TCR originated in a man aged 35-49 years with active or convalescent COVID-19.

The CDR3, as DNA: TGTGCCAGCTCGACGACAGGGGAAGGTCAGCCCCAGCATTTT. Protein sequence: CASSTTGEGQPQHF. The rearrangement links TRBV18 to TRBJ1-5; 8 bases are a match to TRBD1. The CDR3 runs 14 residues. The trim removed 6 bases at V and 6 bases at J, leaving 7 bases unmatched. Germline CDR1 KGHSH, CDR2 LQKENI.